Below, one T cell receptor beta chain is given with its context. The CDR3 runs 15 residues. These data belong to a study of T-cell memory formation after mild COVID-19. One entry per CDR3 protein, called by TCRdb with MiXCR from the 5' RACE reads. The sample contains about 160,000 distinct CDR3 sequences, roughly 31% of which appear only once. Sequencing was carried out using PBMCs or a T cell subset sorted from them (not recorded which). The clonotype originates from an adult woman who had mild COVID-19 (a few samples of this study predate the infection). Cell type and time point are not known. The chain links TRBV3-2 to TRBJ1-5; TRBD1 is the table's D call and was not checked against the DNA. TRBV3-2 is a pseudogene. The CDR3 DNA follows: TGTGCCAGCAGCCACTGGGACAGGGTCAATCAGCCCCAGCATTTT. Protein sequence: CASSHWDRVNQPQHF.